A selection of T cell receptor beta chains follows, all from one sample in a study of cytomegalovirus exposure and HLA in healthy donors. TCRdb keeps only in-frame clones here, not all; method: immunoSEQ multiplex PCR. The sample has tens of thousands of clones, approximately 65% seen once. Sequencing was performed on PBMCs. The source is a male donor in good health and CMV-seropositive. Both conserved end residues are part of each CDR3. The order of the fields is CDR3 length, V gene, clone size, D gene, J gene, CDR3 DNA, CDR3 protein. The D gene is left open where the match is weak. Not every row has a clone size; where given, it reads once, few, many or a size class.

>15|TRBV14|.|TRBD1|TRBJ2-2
TGTGCCAGCAGCCAACGGACAGGGTCAGGCGGGGAGCTGTTTTTT
CASSQRTGSGGELFF
>17|TRBV7-8|.|TRBD2|TRBJ2-2
TGTGCCAGCAGCTTAGTGTCGGGGGGGATTAACACCGGGGAGCTGTTTTTT
CASSLVSGGINTGELFF
>18|TRBV4-2|.|.|TRBJ2-2
TGTGCCAGCATACCCGGGACAACCGGGACGCTGAACACCGGGGAGCTGTTTTTT
CASIPGTTGTLNTGELFF
>14|TRBV7-6|.|.|TRBJ1-1
TGTGCCAGCAGCCTAGGTGGGCCCTACACTGAAGCTTTCTTT
CASSLGGPYTEAFF
>16|TRBV19|.|TRBD1|TRBJ1-1
TGTGCCAGCCAGCACCGGACAGGGAATGTGGCCACTGAAGCTTTCTTT
CASQHRTGNVATEAFF
>14|TRBV5-1|.|.|TRBJ2-7
TGCGCCAGCAGCTTGGACCTATACCCCTACGAGCAGTACTTC
CASSLDLYPYEQYF
>12|TRBV28|.|.|TRBJ1-1
TGTGCCAGCAGTTTTCGTCTAAGTGAAGCTTTCTTT
CASSFRLSEAFF
>13|TRBV30|many|.|TRBJ1-1
TGTGCCTGGATAGCCAGCATGAACACTGAAGCTTTCTTT
CAWIASMNTEAFF
>18|TRBV5-1|few|TRBD1|TRBJ2-3
TGCGCCAGCAGCTTATCTCCTGGGGCAGGGGGCGATGCAGATACGCAGTATTTT
CASSLSPGAGGDADTQYF
>13|TRBV27|few|TRBD1|TRBJ2-7
TGTGCCAGCAGTCGGACAGGCCCCTACGAGCAGTACTTC
CASSRTGPYEQYF
>16|TRBV2|.|TRBD1|TRBJ1-1
TGTGCCAGCAGTGAAGCACAGGGGGCACGAGACACTGAAGCTTTCTTT
CASSEAQGARDTEAFF
>12|TRBV9|.|.|TRBJ1-1
TGTGCCAGCAGCGTAGGAGACAGTGAAGCTTTCTTT
CASSVGDSEAFF
>19|TRBV6-1|few|.|TRBJ1-1
TGTGCCAGCAGTGCCTTCTTACCAGGGGACGGACCAATGAACACTGAAGCTTTCTTT
CASSAFLPGDGPMNTEAFF
>15|TRBV13|.|.|TRBJ2-5
TGTGCCAGCAGCTTAGACCCGACACGCGAAGAGACCCAGTACTTC
CASSLDPTREETQYF
>14|TRBV5-1|few|.|TRBJ1-4
TGCGCCAGCAGCTTGGTAAGCGGCAGGGAAAAACTGTTTTTT
CASSLVSGREKLFF
>15|TRBV19|.|.|TRBJ1-1
TGTGCCAGTAGTACCCAAGGGAGGAGGAACACTGAAGCTTTCTTT
CASSTQGRRNTEAFF
>13|TRBV2|.|.|TRBJ2-3
TGTGCCAGCAGTGAAGCAGGGGCAGATACGCAGTATTTT
CASSEAGADTQYF
>15|TRBV30|.|TRBD2|TRBJ2-7
TGTGCCTGGAGTCGGGGTAGCGGGAGCTCCTACGAGCAGTACTTC
CAWSRGSGSSYEQYF
>16|TRBV19|.|.|TRBJ2-1
TGTGCCAGTAGTACTGGGGTCAGGGCAGGGGAAAATGAGCAGTTCTTC
CASSTGVRAGENEQFF
>15|TRBV7-3|.|.|TRBJ2-2
TGTGCCAGCAGCTTATCAGGGGCCCAGGGAGGGGAGCTGTTTTTT
CASSLSGAQGGELFF
>10|TRBV30|.|.|TRBJ1-1
TGTGCCTGGAGGGCCCTGAGGGCTTTCTTT
CAWRALRAFF
>14|TRBV5-1|.|TRBD1|TRBJ2-7
TGCGCCAGCAGCTGGGACAGTAATACCTACGAGCAGTACTTC
CASSWDSNTYEQYF
>15|TRBV2|.|TRBD1|TRBJ1-4
TGTGCCAGCAGTGGCAGGGGGATGACTAATGAAAAACTGTTTTTT
CASSGRGMTNEKLFF
>13|TRBV29-1|few|.|TRBJ2-3
TGCAGCGTCGACAGTCCAAGCACAGATACGCAGTATTTT
CSVDSPSTDTQYF
>16|TRBV5-4|.|TRBD2|TRBJ2-5
TGTGCCAGCAGCTTGAAGGGTAGCGGGTCTCCAGGAACCCAGTACTTC
CASSLKGSGSPGTQYF
>15|TRBV18|.|.|TRBJ2-1
TGTGCCAGCTCACCGCAAAATGGAGAATACAATGAGCAGTTCTTC
CASSPQNGEYNEQFF
>15|TRBV13|.|TRBD1|TRBJ2-1
TGTGCCACCAGTTTGGGGACAGGGTATTACAATGAGCAGTTCTTC
CATSLGTGYYNEQFF
>15|TRBV28|few|.|TRBJ2-7
TGTGCCAGCAGCTTCTCAGGGGTAGGGAAGAACGAGCAGTACTTC
CASSFSGVGKNEQYF
>14|TRBV4-3|.|.|TRBJ2-5
TGCGCCAGCAGCCAAATGGACAGCTCTGAGACCCAGTACTTC
CASSQMDSSETQYF
>12|TRBV7-9|.|TRBD1|TRBJ1-1
TGTGCCAGCACCAATGGAGAGGACAGGGCTTTCTTT
CASTNGEDRAFF
>15|TRBV11-2|.|.|TRBJ2-2
TGTGCCAGCAGGCCCGGGATTACGACTTTTGGGGAGCTGTTTTTT
CASRPGITTFGELFF
>15|TRBV7-7|.|TRBD1|TRBJ2-7
TGTGCCAGCAGCCCTCACAGGGGACCAGGGCACGAGCAGTACTTC
CASSPHRGPGHEQYF
>13|TRBV6-1|.|.|TRBJ1-3
TGTGCCAGCATAGGGGCAGGGAGAAACACCATATATTTT
CASIGAGRNTIYF
>16|TRBV7-3|few|TRBD2|TRBJ2-1
TGTGCCAGCAGCTTTCGTAGCGGGAGGCAAGGCAATGAGCAGTTCTTC
CASSFRSGRQGNEQFF
>15|TRBV19|.|.|TRBJ2-2
TGTGCCAGTAGTTCCCTAGGAGGGTCCACCGGGGAGCTGTTTTTT
CASSSLGGSTGELFF
>15|TRBV30|.|TRBD1|TRBJ2-1
TGTGCCTGGGGAAACTCAGGGACAGGGGATATCCGGGAGTTCTTC
CAWGNSGTGDIREFF
>15|TRBV19|.|TRBD1|TRBJ1-2
TGTGCCAGTAGTTACGGACAGGGGGCTGGCGGGGGCTACACCTTC
CASSYGQGAGGGYTF
>13|TRBV2|.|.|TRBJ1-4
TGTGCCAGCATGGACGGGGTAAATGAAAAACTGTTTTTT
CASMDGVNEKLFF
>15|TRBV6-5|.|TRBD1|TRBJ1-1
TGTGCCAGCCAGGGACAGGGGGTACAAAACACTGAAGCTTTCTTT
CASQGQGVQNTEAFF
>17|TRBV19|.|.|TRBJ1-1
TGTGCCAGTAGTATAATAGTTCTGAGCCAAACGAACACTGAAGCTTTCTTT
CASSIIVLSQTNTEAFF
>14|TRBV5-1|few|.|TRBJ2-2
TGCGCCAGCAGCTTGTCAGGTGACACCGGGGAGCTGTTTTTT
CASSLSGDTGELFF
>14|TRBV5-5|.|.|TRBJ1-5
TGTGCCAGCAGCTTGTTGCAGGGCAATCAGCCCCAGCATTTT
CASSLLQGNQPQHF